This paragraph covers one T cell receptor (beta chain) sequence. No antigen is known for it. Arm-PCR with iRepertoire HTBI primers amplified the CDR3 regions for these TCR beta libraries. TCRdb called the multiplex PCR reads again in MiXCR, with one record for every CDR3 protein. Altogether a few hundred thousand distinct CDR3 sequences are present, approximately 16% being singletons, with the ten largest covering about 7.6%. CDR3 length equals 17 residues. CDR1 MGHRA and CDR2 YSYEKL come from the germline V gene. The V gene end was trimmed by 6 bases and the J gene end by 8 bases; junction bases not matched to a gene: 19. Time point meaning: newly diagnosed GD, antithyroid drugs for less than 3 months. Isolated PBMC RNA provided the starting material for the TCR library. The data belong to a study of regulatory T cells in long-lasting Graves disease. Study findings and constraints: Persistent disease was associated with favored TRBV28 usage and with favored use of TRBJ1-2 and TRBJ2-5. TCR diversity was lower in persistent than newly diagnosed Graves' disease.

This sample also appeared in a second study, on T cells in Graves' hyperthyroidism and ophthalmopathy. That paper notes: The hyperthyroidism patients had all been newly diagnosed, and their disease duration was under 2 months. Their ages ranged from 18 to 65 years. The HTBI primer set served for first-round RT-PCR of the TCR CDR3.

The rearrangement joins TRBV4-1 to TRBJ1-3, with TRBD1 identical over 7 bases. This receptor was taken from a woman in her forties with Graves disease. Specimen: peripheral blood mononuclear cells (PBMCs), collected at new diagnosis, from a patient treated with antithyroid drugs. DNA of the CDR3: TGCGCCAGCAGGGGCGCTACGATGACAGGGCATAGAGACACCATATATTTT. It yields the protein CASRGATMTGHRDTIYF.